The present entry profiles one T cell receptor (beta chain) with its context. The CDR3 loop spans 15 amino acids. V was cut by 3 bases and J by 4 bases, with 15 bases left in between. The germline V gene encodes CDR1 MGHRA and CDR2 YSYEKL. Produced via immunoSEQ multiplex PCR; TCRdb's table is partial and in-frame only. The sample contains about 350,000 clones, approximately 90% of which appear only once. The entry originates in a study of blood T cell repertoires in COVID-19. The clonotype originates from a woman between 55 and 75 years old with COVID-19, enrolled during active disease. The V and J genes are TRBV4-1 and TRBJ1-1; no definite D call. The sequencing input was peripheral blood. The CDR3 spells CASSHEAVRGTEAFF. The DNA of the CDR3 is TGCGCCAGCAGCCATGAGGCGGTGCGGGGCACTGAAGCTTTCTTT.